Presented here are 6 T cell receptor beta chains from one specimen sequenced in a study of cytomegalovirus exposure and HLA in healthy donors. PCR involved 60 Vbeta and 13 Jbeta primers. TCRdb keeps only in-frame clones here, not all; method: immunoSEQ multiplex PCR. The data contain around 70,000 clones, roughly two thirds of them singletons. Specimen: PBMCs. All receptors derive from a man in his sixties in good health and CMV-seropositive.

The chain uses TRBV6-5 and TRBJ2-1, with TRBD2 matching 8 bases. The CDR3 runs 14 residues. The germline gives CDR1 MNHEY, CDR2 SVGAGI. With V trimmed by 7 bases and J by 2 bases, 4 bases remained unmatched. The CDR3 reads CASMALAAYNEQFF. CDR3 coding DNA: TGTGCCAGCATGGCACTAGCGGCCTACAATGAGCAGTTCTTC.

The gene calls are TRBV9 and TRBJ2-7; 9 bases align to TRBD2. V lost 0 bases, J lost 5 bases, and 3 bases stayed unmatched. This CDR3 has 14 amino acids. The germline V gene has CDR1 SGDLS and CDR2 YYNGEE. The CDR3 reads CASSVAGTSNEQYF. DNA of the CDR3: TGTGCCAGCAGCGTAGCGGGGACTAGCAACGAGCAGTACTTC. The full variable domain, completed using reference TRBV9 and TRBJ2-7, is DSGVTQTPKHLITATGQRVTLRCSPRSGDLSVYWYQQSLDQGLQFLIQYYNGEERAKGNILERFSAQQFPDLHSELNLSSLELGDSALYFCASSVAGTSNEQYFGPGTRLTVT.

This chain uses TRBV20-1 with TRBJ2-1, with D tentatively TRBD1 (6 bases). V shed 6 bases and J shed 12 bases, with 15 bases lying between them. The V gene's germline CDR1 is DFQATT and CDR2 SNEGSKA (reference sequence). The CDR3 is 11 amino acids. The chain's CDR3 is CSATTGNRQFF. In nucleotides, the CDR3 is TGCAGTGCCACTACAGGGAATAGGCAGTTCTTC.

This chain links TRBV5-1 with TRBJ2-1; possible D gene TRBD1, 7 bases. This CDR3 comprises 15 residues. The V end lost 4 bases, the J end lost 2 bases, and 13 bases lay between the germline ends. Germline V gene lookup returns CDR1 SGHRS and CDR2 YFSETQ. The CDR3 protein is CASSGAGQPYNEQFF. CDR3 coding DNA: TGCGCCAGCAGCGGCGCGGGACAGCCCTACAATGAGCAGTTCTTC.

J is TRBJ2-2 and V is TRBV5-8; unclear D gene. The CDR3 runs 15 residues. V was pared by 0 bases and J by 2 bases, with 8 bases between. Germline V gene lookup returns CDR1 SGHTS and CDR2 YDEGEE. The DNA of the CDR3 is TGTGCCAGCAGCTTGGGGCTCCATAACACCGGGGAGCTGTTTTTT. This encodes CASSLGLHNTGELFF.

Written as DNA, the CDR3 is TGTGCCAGCAGCTCGACAGGGAGCACAGATACGCAGTATTTT. It translates to CASSSTGSTDTQYF. The chain employs TRBV7-2 and TRBJ2-3, with 7 bases fitting TRBD1. The germline CDR1 and CDR2 sequences are SGHTA and FQGNSA. J was trimmed by 0 bases and V by 4 bases; bases with no gene match: 1. This CDR3 is built from 14 residues.